The rows below give T cell receptor beta chains drawn from one sample of a study of cytomegalovirus exposure and HLA in healthy donors. Libraries were prepared by immunoSEQ multiplex PCR; TCRdb keeps only in-frame clonotypes and omits some of them. The sample yields fewer than 75,000 clones, roughly 82% seen once. The specimen was PBMCs. The receptors come from a man between 65 and 79 years old in good health and CMV-seronegative. CDR3s include the opening cysteine and the closing phenylalanine or tryptophan. Each record gives: V gene, clone size, J gene, D gene, CDR3 DNA, CDR3 protein. D genes are given only for firm matches. Clone size is stated in some rows and not others, as once, few, many or a class when expanded.

>TRBV7-2|-|TRBJ1-2|-
TGTGCCAGCAGCTTTTGGGGAGGCTATGGCTACACCTTC
CASSFWGGYGYTF
>TRBV10-2|medium-sized|TRBJ1-1|-
TGCGCCAGCAGTGATGGCCAGGGGATCCCTGAAGCTTTCTTT
CASSDGQGIPEAFF
>TRBV19|few|TRBJ1-1|-
TGTGCCTCCGGTACAGCAATGAACACTGAAGCTTTCTTT
CASGTAMNTEAFF
>TRBV7-9|-|TRBJ2-7|-
TGTGCCAGCAGCTTAACAGAAACCTACGAGCAGTACTTC
CASSLTETYEQYF
>TRBV5-8|-|TRBJ1-1|-
TGTGCCAGCAGCTTGGCCGGCAGGGAAGTTACTGAAGCTTTCTTT
CASSLAGREVTEAFF
>TRBV7-2|-|TRBJ1-1|-
TGTGCCAGCAGCCCGTTGGCAGGCCAGGGGAACACTGAAGCTTTCTTT
CASSPLAGQGNTEAFF
>TRBV6-6|few|TRBJ1-5|TRBD1
TGTGCCAGCAGTTACACAGGGGATGGCAATCAGCCCCAGCATTTT
CASSYTGDGNQPQHF
>TRBV5-6|-|TRBJ2-5|-
TGTGCCAGCAGCTTGCGGCAGGGTACGGAGACCCAGTACTTC
CASSLRQGTETQYF
>TRBV7-2|-|TRBJ1-1|-
TGTGTCAGCAGCTTAGAGGCAGGGAGGACTGAAGCTTTCTTT
CVSSLEAGRTEAFF
>TRBV10-3|-|TRBJ1-4|TRBD1
TGTGCCATCAGACAGGGGGCGGATAATGAAAAACTGTTTTTT
CAIRQGADNEKLFF
>TRBV5-6|-|TRBJ1-4|-
TGTGCCAGCAGCTTAAAGTCAGCGGCTGAAAAACTGTTTTTT
CASSLKSAAEKLFF
>TRBV7-9|few|TRBJ2-7|TRBD1
TGTGCCAGCAGCGCCCCCGGACAGGGCTCCGAGCAGTACTTC
CASSAPGQGSEQYF
>TRBV6-1|-|TRBJ1-1|TRBD1
TGTGCCAGCAGCCCGGACAGGGCGAACACTGAAGCTTTCTTT
CASSPDRANTEAFF
>TRBV18|-|TRBJ1-6|TRBD1
TGTGCCAGCTCCCCGGACAGGGACTCACCCCTCCACTTT
CASSPDRDSPLHF
>TRBV29-1|-|TRBJ2-3|-
TGCAGCGTTGATGGGCTAGCAGGAGGCACAGATACGCAGTATTTT
CSVDGLAGGTDTQYF
>TRBV6-5|once|TRBJ2-2|-
TGTGCCAGCAGTCCTAGTGGCGGGGTAGCCGGGGAGCTGTTTTTT
CASSPSGGVAGELFF
>TRBV19|-|TRBJ2-2|TRBD2
TGTGCCAGTAGAGGACTAGCGGCGAACACCGGGGAGCTGTTTTTT
CASRGLAANTGELFF
>TRBV27|-|TRBJ1-5|TRBD1
TGTGCCAGCAGTTCAGGGACAGCCGGCAATCAGCCCCAGCATTTT
CASSSGTAGNQPQHF
>TRBV6-6|-|TRBJ2-2|TRBD1
TGTGCCAGCAAGGGACAGGGCCACACCGGGGAGCTGTTTTTT
CASKGQGHTGELFF
>TRBV7-6|-|TRBJ2-5|TRBD2
TGTGCCAGCAGTCTCCTTCCCGGGACTAGCGGGGCAGAGACCCAGTACTTC
CASSLLPGTSGAETQYF
>TRBV5-1|-|TRBJ2-7|TRBD1
TGCGCCAGCAGCCCGGGGACAGCTTACGAGCAGTACTTC
CASSPGTAYEQYF
>TRBV5-6|-|TRBJ2-7|TRBD2
TGTGCCAGCACCTCCCTGGGGCTAGCGGGAGGTTACGAGCAGTACTTC
CASTSLGLAGGYEQYF
>TRBV7-2|-|TRBJ2-1|TRBD2
TGTGCCAGCAGCCCACTAGCGGGACCAGTCAATGAGCAGTTCTTC
CASSPLAGPVNEQFF
>TRBV11-3|once|TRBJ2-7|-
TGTGCCAGCAGCTTAGCTGCGGGAAATGAGCAGTACTTC
CASSLAAGNEQYF
>TRBV29-1|-|TRBJ1-1|TRBD1
TGCAGCGTTGCAGAGGGGGCATTGAACACTGAAGCTTTCTTT
CSVAEGALNTEAFF
>TRBV6-5|-|TRBJ2-7|TRBD2
TGTGCCAGCAGTCGACAGCGGGGGGCCCCTAGCGAGCAGTACTTC
CASSRQRGAPSEQYF
>TRBV6-4|few|TRBJ1-1|-
TGTGCCAGTAGCCCCGAGGAGGGGACTGAAGCTTTCTTT
CASSPEEGTEAFF